These T cell receptor beta chains were read from a single sample in a study of cytomegalovirus exposure and HLA in healthy donors. The protocol was immunoSEQ multiplex PCR, while the TCRdb copy is restricted to in-frame clones and leaves out a portion. Altogether about 78,000 clones are present, almost 97% being singletons, with the ten largest covering less than 2%. Input material: PBMCs. The receptors derive from a man aged 18 to 29 in good health and CMV-seropositive. CDR3s include the opening cysteine and the closing phenylalanine or tryptophan. Each record gives: D gene, J gene, clone size, CDR3 length, V gene, CDR3 protein, CDR3 DNA. D genes are given only for firm matches. The listing skips clone size in some rows; elsewhere it reads once, few, many or a size class.

>.|TRBJ2-3|.|14|TRBV19
CATSGGIPTDTQYF
TGTGCCACTTCTGGCGGGATACCCACAGATACGCAGTATTTT
>.|TRBJ1-1|.|13|TRBV7-9
CASSWGGTNEAFF
TGTGCCAGCAGCTGGGGCGGCACTAATGAAGCTTTCTTT
>TRBD1|TRBJ1-4|once|15|TRBV28
CASSLSGQGEEKLFF
TGTGCCAGCAGTTTGTCGGGACAGGGTGAAGAAAAACTGTTTTTT
>.|TRBJ1-2|.|13|TRBV5-1
CASSFGLGYGYTF
TGCGCCAGCAGCTTCGGACTGGGTTATGGCTACACCTTC
>.|TRBJ1-2|.|14|TRBV7-9
CASSLKQGNYGYTF
TGTGCCAGCAGCCTTAAACAGGGTAACTATGGCTACACCTTC
>.|TRBJ1-1|.|15|TRBV28
CASSLGGRLNTEAFF
TGTGCCAGCAGTTTGGGAGGACGGTTGAACACTGAAGCTTTCTTT
>.|TRBJ2-7|.|14|TRBV7-2
CASSLAPNLYEQYF
TGTGCCAGCAGCTTAGCCCCAAATCTATACGAGCAGTACTTC
>TRBD2|TRBJ2-3|once|15|TRBV7-9
CASSSSGRATDTQYF
TGTGCCAGCAGTTCTAGCGGGAGGGCTACAGATACGCAGTATTTT
>.|TRBJ2-2|.|15|TRBV5-6
CASSPGLLNTGELFF
TGTGCCAGCAGCCCGGGACTGCTGAACACCGGGGAGCTGTTTTTT
>.|TRBJ2-2|.|17|TRBV10-1
CASSESVGHRNTGELFF
TGCGCCAGCAGTGAGTCGGTTGGGCACAGGAACACCGGGGAGCTGTTTTTT
>TRBD1|TRBJ2-5|.|13|TRBV5-1
CASRGQGGETQYF
TGCGCCAGCAGGGGACAGGGCGGCGAGACCCAGTACTTC
>.|TRBJ2-1|.|16|TRBV4-2
CASSPQGRDSYNEQFF
TGTGCCAGCAGCCCTCAGGGGCGAGACTCCTACAATGAGCAGTTCTTC
>.|TRBJ2-2|.|14|TRBV29-1
CSVATGAGTGELFF
TGCAGCGTCGCTACAGGGGCGGGGACCGGGGAGCTGTTTTTT
>TRBD2|TRBJ2-1|.|16|TRBV7-8
CASSFLAEDSYNEQFF
TGTGCCAGCAGCTTCCTAGCGGAAGACTCCTACAATGAGCAGTTCTTC
>.|TRBJ2-5|.|13|TRBV6-6
CASSYSRGETQYF
TGTGCCAGCAGTTACTCTAGGGGAGAGACCCAGTACTTC
>TRBD1|TRBJ2-1|.|14|TRBV5-4
CASSSTGKDNEQFF
TGTGCCAGCAGCTCGACAGGGAAGGACAATGAGCAGTTCTTC
>TRBD2|TRBJ2-3|.|14|TRBV30
CARSERDSTDTQYF
TGTGCCCGTAGTGAGCGGGACAGCACAGATACGCAGTATTTT
>.|TRBJ2-2|.|14|TRBV11-3
CASSLEVWSGELFF
TGTGCCAGCAGCTTAGAAGTGTGGAGCGGGGAGCTGTTTTTT
>.|TRBJ1-2|.|12|TRBV13
CASSLGQGLYTF
TGTGCCAGCAGCTTAGGACAGGGTTTATACACCTTC
>.|TRBJ1-5|.|12|TRBV28
CASENRNQPQHF
TGTGCCAGCGAAAACAGAAATCAGCCCCAGCATTTT
>.|TRBJ2-2|.|17|TRBV7-8
CASSHSLRFGFKEELFF
TGTGCCAGCAGCCATTCCCTTCGTTTCGGGTTCAAGGAGGAGCTGTTTTTT
>TRBD1|TRBJ2-7|.|14|TRBV5-1
CASSLGTGGYEQYF
TGCGCCAGCAGCTTAGGGACAGGGGGCTACGAGCAGTACTTC
>.|TRBJ1-1|.|12|TRBV6-5
CASSRSSAEAFF
TGTGCCAGCAGCCGGAGTTCCGCTGAAGCTTTCTTT
>.|TRBJ2-5|.|17|TRBV5-5
CASRREKGIPIQETQYF
TGTGCCAGCAGGCGGGAAAAGGGAATTCCAATCCAAGAGACCCAGTACTTC
>TRBD2|TRBJ2-3|.|16|TRBV5-1
CASSLAAAGETDTQYF
TGCGCCAGCAGCTTGGCCGCAGCGGGAGAGACAGATACGCAGTATTTT
>.|TRBJ2-5|.|15|TRBV5-1
CASSLLGQTQETQYF
TGCGCCAGCAGCTTGCTCGGACAGACCCAAGAGACCCAGTACTTC
>TRBD1|TRBJ1-1|.|20|TRBV4-1
CASSQGTPRGKRSGNTEAFF
TGCGCCAGCAGCCAAGGAACCCCCAGGGGGAAAAGAAGTGGGAACACTGAAGCTTTCTTT
>.|TRBJ2-2|.|18|TRBV7-9
CASSADLRGGRPTGELFF
TGTGCCAGCAGCGCCGACTTAAGGGGGGGGCGGCCCACCGGGGAGCTGTTTTTT
>TRBD2|TRBJ2-7|.|16|TRBV7-6
CASSLGLAGGPHEQYF
TGTGCCAGCAGCCTGGGACTAGCGGGAGGGCCGCACGAGCAGTACTTC
>.|TRBJ2-1|.|16|TRBV4-1
CASSQDRGRFHNEQFF
TGCGCCAGCAGCCAAGATAGGGGGAGATTCCACAATGAGCAGTTCTTC
>.|TRBJ1-2|.|16|TRBV9
CASSARGAAINYGYTF
TGTGCCAGCAGCGCCCGAGGAGCAGCTATAAACTATGGCTACACCTTC
>TRBD2|TRBJ2-5|.|16|TRBV29-1
CSVVGASGSVSETQYF
TGCAGCGTTGTCGGGGCTAGCGGGAGTGTCTCAGAGACCCAGTACTTC
>.|TRBJ1-4|.|12|TRBV28
CASSLPNEKLFF
TGTGCCAGCAGTCTACCTAATGAAAAACTGTTTTTT
>.|TRBJ2-1|.|13|TRBV6-5
CASSYARGDEQFF
TGTGCCAGCAGTTACGCCAGGGGCGATGAGCAGTTCTTC
>.|TRBJ2-5|.|12|TRBV19
CASSIQGETQYF
TGTGCCAGTAGTATTCAGGGAGAGACCCAGTACTTC
>TRBD2|TRBJ2-2|once|18|TRBV29-1
CSVEGGLAGVANTGELFF
TGCAGCGTTGAGGGGGGACTAGCGGGAGTCGCGAACACCGGGGAGCTGTTTTTT
>.|TRBJ1-1|.|15|TRBV7-8
CASSLVTGLNTEAFF
TGTGCCAGCAGCTTAGTGACAGGTTTGAACACTGAAGCTTTCTTT
>TRBD1|TRBJ2-5|.|16|TRBV9
CASSSTRTGGGETQYF
TGTGCCAGCAGCTCAACCCGGACAGGGGGTGGTGAGACCCAGTACTTC
>TRBD2|TRBJ2-1|.|16|TRBV30
CAWSAATSGRYNEQFF
TGTGCCTGGAGTGCCGCGACTAGCGGGAGGTACAATGAGCAGTTCTTC
>.|TRBJ1-5|.|15|TRBV15
CATSRDLVKGQPQHF
TGTGCCACCAGCAGAGATTTAGTAAAGGGGCAGCCCCAGCATTTT
>TRBD1|TRBJ2-3|.|17|TRBV30
CAWSETLQGLLTDTQYF
TGTGCCTGGAGCGAAACCTTACAGGGGCTCCTCACAGATACGCAGTATTTT
>TRBD1|TRBJ2-1|.|14|TRBV19
CASSYNVGGSNLFF
TGTGCCAGTAGTTACAATGTAGGGGGCTCGAATCTGTTCTTC
>TRBD2|TRBJ2-1|.|16|TRBV5-1
CASSLVGLAPPNEQFF
TGCGCCAGCAGCTTGGTGGGACTAGCGCCCCCCAATGAGCAGTTCTTC
>.|TRBJ1-1|.|15|TRBV11-2
CASSQVAGSKIEAFF
TGTGCCAGCAGTCAGGTGGCAGGGTCGAAAATCGAAGCTTTCTTT
>.|TRBJ1-2|.|17|TRBV21-1
CASSKWGPGGEEGGYTF
TGTGCCAGCAGCAAATGGGGTCCGGGGGGGGAAGAGGGTGGCTACACCTTC